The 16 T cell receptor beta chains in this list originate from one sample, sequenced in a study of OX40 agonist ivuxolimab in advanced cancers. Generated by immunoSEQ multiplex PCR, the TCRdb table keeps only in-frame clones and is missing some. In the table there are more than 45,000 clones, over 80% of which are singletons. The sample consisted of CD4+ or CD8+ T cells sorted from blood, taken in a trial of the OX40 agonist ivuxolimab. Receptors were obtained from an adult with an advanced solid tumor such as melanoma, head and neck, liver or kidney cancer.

The CDR3 DNA reads as TGTGCCACCAGCGGGGGGCGCCGAACTGAAGCTTTCTTT. It is translated as CATSGGRRTEAFF. The V gene is TRBV15, the J gene TRBJ1-1; possibly TRBD1 for D (6 bases). The CDR3 extends over 13 amino acids. Germline CDR1 LNHNV, CDR2 YYDKDF (reference sequence). V was clipped by 5 bases and J by 5 bases, with 12 bases between them.

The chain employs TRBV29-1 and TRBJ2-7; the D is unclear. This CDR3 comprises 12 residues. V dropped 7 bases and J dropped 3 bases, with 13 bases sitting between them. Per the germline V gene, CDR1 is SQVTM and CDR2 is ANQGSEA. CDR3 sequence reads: CSAFTQNYEQYF. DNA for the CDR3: TGCAGCGCCTTTACACAAAACTACGAGCAGTACTTC.

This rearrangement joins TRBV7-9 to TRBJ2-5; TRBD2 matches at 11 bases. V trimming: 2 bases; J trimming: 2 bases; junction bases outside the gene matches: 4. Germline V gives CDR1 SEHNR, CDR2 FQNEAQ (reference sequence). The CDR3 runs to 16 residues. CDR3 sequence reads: CASSLTSGSIQETQYF. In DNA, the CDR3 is TGTGCCAGCAGCTTAACTAGCGGGAGCATTCAAGAGACCCAGTACTTC.

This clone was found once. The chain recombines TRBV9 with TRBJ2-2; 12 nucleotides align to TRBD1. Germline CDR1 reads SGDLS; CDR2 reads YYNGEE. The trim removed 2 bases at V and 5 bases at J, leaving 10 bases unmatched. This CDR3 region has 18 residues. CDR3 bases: TGTGCCAGCAGCGTTGCTTTATTGGGACAGGGGGCAACCGGGGAGCTGTTTTTT. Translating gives CASSVALLGQGATGELFF.

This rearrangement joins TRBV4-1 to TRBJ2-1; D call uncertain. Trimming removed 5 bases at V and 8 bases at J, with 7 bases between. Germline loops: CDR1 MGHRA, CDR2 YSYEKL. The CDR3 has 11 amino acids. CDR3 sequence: CASSKKDEQFF. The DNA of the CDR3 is TGCGCCAGCAGCAAAAAGGATGAGCAGTTCTTC.

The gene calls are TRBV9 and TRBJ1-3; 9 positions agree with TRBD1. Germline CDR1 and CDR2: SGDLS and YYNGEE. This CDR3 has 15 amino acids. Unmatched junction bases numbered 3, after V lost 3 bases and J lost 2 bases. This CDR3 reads CASSGDRVTGNTIYF. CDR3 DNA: TGTGCCAGCAGCGGGGACAGGGTAACTGGAAACACCATATATTTT. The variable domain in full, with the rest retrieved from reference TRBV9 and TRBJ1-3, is DSGVTQTPKHLITATGQRVTLRCSPRSGDLSVYWYQQSLDQGLQFLIQYYNGEERAKGNILERFSAQQFPDLHSELNLSSLELGDSALYFCASSGDRVTGNTIYFGEGSWLTVV.

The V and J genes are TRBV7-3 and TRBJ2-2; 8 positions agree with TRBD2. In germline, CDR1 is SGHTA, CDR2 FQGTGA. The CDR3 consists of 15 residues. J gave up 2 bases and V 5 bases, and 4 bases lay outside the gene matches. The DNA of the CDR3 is TGTGCCAGCAGCCCACTAGCGGACAACACCGGGGAGCTGTTTTTT. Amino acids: CASSPLADNTGELFF.

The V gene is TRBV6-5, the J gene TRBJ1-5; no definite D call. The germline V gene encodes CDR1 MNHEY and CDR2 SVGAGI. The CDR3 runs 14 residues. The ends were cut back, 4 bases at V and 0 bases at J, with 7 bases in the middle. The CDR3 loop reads CASSLRSSNQPQHF. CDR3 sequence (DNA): TGTGCCAGCAGTTTGCGGTCTAGCAATCAGCCCCAGCATTTT.

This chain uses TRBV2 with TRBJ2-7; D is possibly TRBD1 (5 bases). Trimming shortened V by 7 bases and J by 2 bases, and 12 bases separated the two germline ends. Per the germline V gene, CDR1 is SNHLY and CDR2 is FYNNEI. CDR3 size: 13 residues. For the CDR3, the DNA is TGTGCCAGCAAGGGGTCAGGGCCCTACGAGCAGTACTTC. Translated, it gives CASKGSGPYEQYF.

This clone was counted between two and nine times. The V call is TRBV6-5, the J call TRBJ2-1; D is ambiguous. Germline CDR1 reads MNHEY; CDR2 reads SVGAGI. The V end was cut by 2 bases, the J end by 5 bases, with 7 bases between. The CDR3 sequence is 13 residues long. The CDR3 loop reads CASSYGANNEQFF. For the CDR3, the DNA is TGTGCCAGCAGTTACGGAGCGAACAATGAGCAGTTCTTC.

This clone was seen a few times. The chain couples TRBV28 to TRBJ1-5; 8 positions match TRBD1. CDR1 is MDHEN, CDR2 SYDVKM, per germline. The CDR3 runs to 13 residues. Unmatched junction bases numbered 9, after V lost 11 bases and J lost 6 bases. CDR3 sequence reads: CASKTGVGQPQHF. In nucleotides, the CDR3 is TGTGCCTCAAAGACAGGGGTAGGTCAGCCCCAGCATTTT. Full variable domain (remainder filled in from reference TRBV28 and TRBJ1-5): DVKVTQSSRYLVKRTGEKVFLECVQDMDHENMFWYRQDPGLGLRLIYFSYDVKMKEKGDIPEGYSVSREKKERFSLILESASTNQTSMYLCASKTGVGQPQHFGDGTRLSIL.

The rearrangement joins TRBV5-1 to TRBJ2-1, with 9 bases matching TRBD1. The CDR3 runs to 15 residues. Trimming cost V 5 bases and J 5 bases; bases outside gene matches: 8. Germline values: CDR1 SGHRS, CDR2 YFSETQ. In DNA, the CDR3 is TGCGCCAGCAGACCGGGACAGGGAGGCCACAATGAGCAGTTCTTC. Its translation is CASRPGQGGHNEQFF.

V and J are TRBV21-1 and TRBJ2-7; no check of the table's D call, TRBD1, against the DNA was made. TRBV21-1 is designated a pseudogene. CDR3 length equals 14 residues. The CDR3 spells CASSVDRGVYEQYF. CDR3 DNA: TGTGCCAGCAGCGTCGACAGGGGTGTCTACGAGCAGTACTTC.

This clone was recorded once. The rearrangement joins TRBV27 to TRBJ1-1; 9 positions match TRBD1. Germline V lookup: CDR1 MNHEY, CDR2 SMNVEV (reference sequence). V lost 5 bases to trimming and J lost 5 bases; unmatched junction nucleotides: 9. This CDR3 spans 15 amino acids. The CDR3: CASSTGQGIRTEAFF. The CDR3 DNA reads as TGTGCCAGCAGTACCGGACAGGGGATTCGAACTGAAGCTTTCTTT.

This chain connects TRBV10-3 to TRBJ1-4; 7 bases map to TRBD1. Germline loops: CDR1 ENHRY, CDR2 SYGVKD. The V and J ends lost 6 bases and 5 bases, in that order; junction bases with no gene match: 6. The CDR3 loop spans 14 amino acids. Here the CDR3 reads CAISSGTDNEKLFF. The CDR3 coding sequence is TGTGCCATCAGCTCCGGGACAGACAATGAAAAACTGTTTTTT.

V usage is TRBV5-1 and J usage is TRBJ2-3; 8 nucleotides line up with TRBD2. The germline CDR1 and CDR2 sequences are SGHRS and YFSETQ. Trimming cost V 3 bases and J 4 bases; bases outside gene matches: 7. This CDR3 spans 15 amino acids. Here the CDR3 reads CASSSSGSISDTQYF. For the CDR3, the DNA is TGCGCCAGCAGCTCCAGCGGGAGTATTTCAGATACGCAGTATTTT.